One sample yielded the 10 T cell receptor beta chains listed below, sequenced in a study of T cell clones after liver transplantation. Some clones are missing from TCRdb's copy, which holds only in-frame ones; the method was immunoSEQ multiplex PCR. Seen here are some 110,000 clones, around 83% observed once, and the top ten hold 0.8% to 1%. The source material was CD4+ T cells from blood, sampled before liver transplant. Receptors were obtained from a human donor who received a liver transplant.

The chain uses TRBV25-1 and TRBJ1-1; a possible D gene is TRBD1 (6 bases). In germline, CDR1 is MGHDK, CDR2 SYGVNS. V gave up 7 bases and J gave up 11 bases, with 23 bases separating them. The CDR3 extends over 14 amino acids. The CDR3 bases are TGTGCCAGCACCCAAACACAGGGACATTCGGCGGCTTTCTTT. Protein product: CASTQTQGHSAAFF.

The chain has TRBV27 and TRBJ1-5; D remains ambiguous. V lost 7 bases and J 0 bases, leaving 13 bases between the germline ends. Germline values: CDR1 MNHEY, CDR2 SMNVEV (reference sequence). The CDR3 is made up of 15 amino acids. The CDR3 here is CASIFTPISNQPQHF. The CDR3 region has the DNA TGTGCCAGCATATTTACCCCTATTAGCAATCAGCCCCAGCATTTT.

The chain carries TRBV5-4 and TRBJ2-5; D ambiguous. V lost 4 bases, J lost 4 bases, and 11 bases lay in between. Looked up from germline, CDR1 is SGHNT and CDR2 is YYREEE (reference sequence). This CDR3 spans 13 amino acids. The CDR3: CASSPRARETQYF. The CDR3 DNA reads as TGTGCCAGCAGCCCCCGGGCACGAGAGACCCAGTACTTC.

The V and J genes are TRBV18 and TRBJ2-3, with TRBD2 matching 15 bases. Germline V CDR1 and CDR2: KGHSH, LQKENI. The CDR3 has 17 residues. The V gene end was trimmed by 2 bases and the J gene end by 3 bases; junction bases not matched to a gene: 3. The CDR3 loop is CASSPGTSGRSTDTQYF. CDR3 in DNA: TGTGCCAGCTCACCAGGGACTAGCGGGAGGAGTACAGATACGCAGTATTTT.

V is TRBV7-2 and J is TRBJ1-1; perhaps TRBD1 as D (6 bases). CDR3 size: 15 residues. Between the trimmed V and J ends, which lost 5 bases and 3 bases, there was a span of 16 bases. Germline-derived CDR1 and CDR2 are SGHTA and FQGNSA. The CDR3 bases are TGTGCCAGCAGCCCACACAGGGTGCCGGACACTGAAGCTTTCTTT. It specifies CASSPHRVPDTEAFF.

This rearrangement joins TRBV21-1 to TRBJ1-5. TRBV21-1 is assigned pseudogene status. This CDR3 comprises 14 residues. The CDR3 DNA sequence: TGTGCCAGCAATAAGGGGACGGGGAATCAGCCCCAGCATTTT. Translation gives CASNKGTGNQPQHF.

The chain couples TRBV28 to TRBJ2-7, with 7 positions matching TRBD2. Germline loops: CDR1 MDHEN, CDR2 SYDVKM. This CDR3 has 15 residues. J gave up 7 bases and V 7 bases, and 16 bases lay outside the gene matches. CDR3 protein: CASNNLRGRGGEQYF. In DNA form, the CDR3 reads TGTGCCAGCAATAACCTGAGAGGGCGCGGGGGAGAGCAGTACTTC.

The chain couples TRBV28 to TRBJ1-1; TRBD1 matches 8 bases. J gave up 1 base and V 4 bases, and 11 bases lay outside the gene matches. Germline V gives CDR1 MDHEN, CDR2 SYDVKM. This CDR3 has 17 residues. As DNA, the CDR3 is TGTGCCAGCAGTTCCCCCAGGGAAACAGGGGGGAACACTGAAGCTTTCTTT. Protein sequence: CASSSPRETGGNTEAFF.

The chain combines TRBV7-9 with TRBJ2-7, with D tentatively TRBD1 (5 bases). Trimming shortened V by 6 bases and J by 4 bases, and 7 bases separated the two germline ends. The germline V gene encodes CDR1 SEHNR and CDR2 FQNEAQ (reference sequence). The CDR3 runs to 11 residues. In nucleotides, the CDR3 is TGTGCCAGCAGAGACAGATACGAGCAGTACTTC. It yields the protein CASRDRYEQYF.

The chain recombines TRBV28 with TRBJ1-2, with 7 bases identical to TRBD1. Germline trimming cut 8 bases from V and 6 bases from J; bases unmatched to any gene: 9. Germline assignment: CDR1 MDHEN and CDR2 SYDVKM. The CDR3 contains 13 residues. The CDR3 bases are TGTGCCAGCGGGTTACAGGGGTTGGATGGCTACACCTTC. Amino acid sequence: CASGLQGLDGYTF.